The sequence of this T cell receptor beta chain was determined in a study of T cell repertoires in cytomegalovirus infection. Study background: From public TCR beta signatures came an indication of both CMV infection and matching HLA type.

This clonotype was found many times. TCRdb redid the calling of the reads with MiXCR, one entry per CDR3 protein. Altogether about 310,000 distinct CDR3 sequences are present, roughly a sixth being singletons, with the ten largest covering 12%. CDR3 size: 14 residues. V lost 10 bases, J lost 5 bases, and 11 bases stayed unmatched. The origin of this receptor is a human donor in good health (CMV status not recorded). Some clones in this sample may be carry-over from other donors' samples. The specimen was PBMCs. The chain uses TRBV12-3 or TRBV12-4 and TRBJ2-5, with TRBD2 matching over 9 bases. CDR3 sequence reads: CAISIAGAAETQYF. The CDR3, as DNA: TGTGCCATCTCCATAGCGGGGGCGGCGGAGACCCAGTACTTC.